Sequencing of this T cell receptor beta chain was carried out in a study of blood T cell repertoires in COVID-19. Study summary: The United States, Italy and Spain provided the acute and convalescent COVID-19 samples. In each case, the material was cDNA or gDNA derived from T cells, B-cell-depleted T cells, or PBMCs.

The CDR3 is 13 residues long. Germline assignment: CDR1 MDHEN and CDR2 SYDVKM. Trimming took 1 base from V and 10 from J; bases not matched to a gene: 5. In the authors' methods: From reference gene primer amplification, estimates of nucleated cell counts were derived. Method: immunoSEQ multiplex PCR; TCRdb's copy keeps in-frame clones and lacks some. That table furnishes V, J and clone size, whereas the DNA furnished D and trimming. The sample has fewer than 150,000 clones, approximately 85% seen once. The specimen sequenced was peripheral blood. This receptor was identified in a human donor in a cohort sampled during active COVID-19. The V call is TRBV28, the J call TRBJ1-2; 8 positions match TRBD1. The CDR3 region has the DNA TGTGCCAGCAGTTTATCGGACAGGGTAGACTACACCTTC. This translates into CASSLSDRVDYTF.